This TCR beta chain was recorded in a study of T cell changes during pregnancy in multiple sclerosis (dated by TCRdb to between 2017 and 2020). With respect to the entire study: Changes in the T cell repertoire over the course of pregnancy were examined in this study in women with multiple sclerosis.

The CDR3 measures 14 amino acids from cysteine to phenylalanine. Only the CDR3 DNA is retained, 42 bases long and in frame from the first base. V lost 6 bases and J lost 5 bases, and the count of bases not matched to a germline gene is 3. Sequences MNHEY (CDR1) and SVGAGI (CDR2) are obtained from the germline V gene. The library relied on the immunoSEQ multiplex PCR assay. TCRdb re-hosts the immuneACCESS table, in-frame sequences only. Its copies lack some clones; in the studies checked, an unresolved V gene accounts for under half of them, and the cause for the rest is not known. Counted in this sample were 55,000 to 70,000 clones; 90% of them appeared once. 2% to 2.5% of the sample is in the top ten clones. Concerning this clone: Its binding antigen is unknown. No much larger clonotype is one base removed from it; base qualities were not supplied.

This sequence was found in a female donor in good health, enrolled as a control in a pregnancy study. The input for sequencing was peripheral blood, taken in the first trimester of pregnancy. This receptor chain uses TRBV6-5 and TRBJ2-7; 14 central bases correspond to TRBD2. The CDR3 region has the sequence CASRRLAGGNEQYF. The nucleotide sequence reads TGTGCCAGCAGAAGACTAGCGGGAGGGAACGAGCAGTACTTC.